The 19 T cell receptor beta chains reported below all come from one sample, sequenced in a study of blood T cell repertoires in COVID-19. TCRdb's copy holds only in-frame clones and misses some; the assay was immunoSEQ multiplex PCR. The sample has about 80,000 clones; 90% are singletons. Material for sequencing was peripheral blood. Every receptor here comes from a woman older than 75 with active or convalescent COVID-19.

The rearrangement links TRBV5-1 to TRBJ2-7, with 10 bases fitting TRBD2. CDR3 length: 15 residues. The V and J ends lost 3 bases and 3 bases, in that order; junction bases with no gene match: 6. Germline CDR1 SGHRS, CDR2 YFSETQ. The chain's CDR3 is CASSWASGSIYEQYF. CDR3 bases: TGCGCCAGCAGCTGGGCTAGCGGGAGTATCTACGAGCAGTACTTC.

This clone was seen once. The chain links TRBV5-6 to TRBJ2-1; 14 nucleotides match TRBD2. Germline loops: CDR1 SGHDT, CDR2 YYEEEE. The V and J ends lost 4 bases and 0 bases, in that order; junction bases with no gene match: 6. The length of the CDR3 is 18 residues. CDR3 amino acids: CASSPGLAGVTSYNEQFF. The CDR3, as DNA: TGTGCCAGCAGCCCGGGACTAGCGGGAGTTACCTCCTACAATGAGCAGTTCTTC.

V and J are TRBV2 and TRBJ1-2; D not resolved. Germline V gene data show CDR1 as SNHLY and CDR2 as FYNNEI. This CDR3 contains 13 residues. The V end was cut by 1 base, the J end by 8 bases, with 11 bases between. CDR3 DNA sequence: TGTGCCAGCAGTGAAGTGGGAGCGGCAGGCTACACCTTC. Amino acid sequence: CASSEVGAAGYTF.

This chain connects TRBV7-5 to TRBJ2-7; the table gives TRBD2 as D, unverified against the DNA. TRBV7-5 is given as a pseudogene. This CDR3 contains 12 residues. This CDR3 is CARSRIVPEQYF. In DNA form, the CDR3 reads TGTGCCAGAAGCCGCATAGTCCCCGAGCAGTACTTC.

The gene calls are TRBV28 and TRBJ2-7; 9 nucleotides line up with TRBD1. Trimming cost V 3 bases and J 3 bases; bases outside gene matches: 9. The CDR3 extends over 16 amino acids. CDR1 is MDHEN and CDR2 is SYDVKM in the germline V gene. The CDR3 DNA reads TGTGCCAGCAGTTTGGGGGGACAGGGTCCTCTCTACGAGCAGTACTTC. Encoded protein: CASSLGGQGPLYEQYF.

The J gene is TRBJ2-2, the V gene TRBV5-1; TRBD2 matches at 9 bases. There are 16 residues in the CDR3. Germline values: CDR1 SGHRS, CDR2 YFSETQ. The ends lost 4 bases at V and 1 base at J; junction bases unmatched: 5. As DNA, the CDR3 is TGCGCCAGCAGCCTTTTGACTAGCGGGAACACCGGGGAGCTGTTTTTT. This sequence encodes CASSLLTSGNTGELFF.

This chain connects TRBV9 to TRBJ1-4; a possible D gene is TRBD1 (5 bases). This CDR3 comprises 17 residues. V lost 0 bases and J 12 bases, leaving 24 bases between the germline ends. Germline V CDR1 and CDR2: SGDLS, YYNGEE. As DNA, the CDR3 is TGTGCCAGCAGCGTAGATCCGGTGGGGCAGACCCTAGAAGAACTGTTTTTT. Encoded protein: CASSVDPVGQTLEELFF. Together with reference TRBV9 and TRBJ1-4, the CDR3 gives the full variable domain: DSGVTQTPKHLITATGQRVTLRCSPRSGDLSVYWYQQSLDQGLQFLIQYYNGEERAKGNILERFSAQQFPDLHSELNLSSLELGDSALYFCASSVDPVGQTLEELFFGSGTQLSVL.

The genes are TRBV16 and TRBJ2-6, with D tentatively TRBD1 (5 bases). The CDR3 is 19 residues long. Trimming shortened V by 1 base and J by 0 bases, and 16 bases separated the two germline ends. Germline V gene data show CDR1 as KGHSY and CDR2 as FQNENV. For the CDR3, the DNA is TGTGCCAGCAGCCAATTAGGGGCGTACTCCCTCTCTGGGGCCAACGTCCTGACTTTC. Residues: CASSQLGAYSLSGANVLTF.

This clone appeared a few times. The rearrangement joins TRBV6-5 to TRBJ2-7; 10 nucleotides align to TRBD2. The trim removed 4 bases at V and 0 bases at J, leaving 3 bases unmatched. Per the germline V gene, CDR1 is MNHEY and CDR2 is SVGAGI. The CDR3 is 15 residues long. CDR3 amino acids: CASSLAGGPSYEQYF. For the CDR3, the DNA is TGTGCCAGCAGTTTAGCGGGAGGCCCCTCCTACGAGCAGTACTTC.

On this clone itself: The sample holds other DNA sequences that translate to the same CDR3. V usage is TRBV24-1 and J usage is TRBJ2-1; D gene ambiguous. The CDR3 loop spans 15 amino acids. CDR1 and CDR2 from the germline V gene are KGHDR and SFDVKD. V was clipped by 0 bases and J by 2 bases, with 7 bases between them. This CDR3 reads CATSDLRGTYNEQFF. Here the CDR3 DNA reads TGTGCCACCAGTGATTTGAGAGGCACCTACAATGAGCAGTTCTTC.

The sample holds one count of this clone. The sample carries other DNA sequences with the same CDR3. V gene TRBV25-1 combines with J gene TRBJ1-5; D may be TRBD1 (6 bases). V was cut by 4 bases and J by 4 bases, with 8 bases left in between. This CDR3 is 13 amino acids long. Looked up from germline, CDR1 is MGHDK and CDR2 is SYGVNS. The CDR3 region has the DNA TGTGCCAGCAGTGCCACAGGGAATCAGCCCCAGCATTTT. Its protein product is CASSATGNQPQHF.

This clone was seen once. This chain joins TRBV4-1 and TRBJ1-4, with TRBD1 identical over 9 bases. J gave up 5 bases and V 0 bases, and 1 base lay outside the gene matches. The CDR3 has 15 amino acids. The germline gives CDR1 MGHRA, CDR2 YSYEKL. CDR3 protein: CASSQDGTGNEKLFF. CDR3 sequence (DNA): TGCGCCAGCAGCCAAGATGGGACAGGGAATGAAAAACTGTTTTTT.

The chain recombines TRBV7-3 with TRBJ2-2, with a possible D match to TRBD2 (6 bases). Trimming took off 6 bases at V and 4 bases at J, with 15 bases between the two ends. The CDR3 has 15 residues. Germline lookup yields CDR1 SGHTA and CDR2 FQGTGA. The DNA for the CDR3 is TGTGCCAGCAGTTCCCTCGGGAGTGGCACCGGGGAGCTGTTTTTT. It encodes CASSSLGSGTGELFF. The full variable domain, in which reference TRBV7-3 and TRBJ2-2 provide the parts outside the CDR3, is GAGVSQTPSNKVTEKGKYVELRCDPISGHTALYWYRQSLGQGPEFLIYFQGTGAADDSGLPNDRFFAVRPEGSVSTLKIQRTERGDSAVYLCASSSLGSGTGELFFGEGSRLTVL.

This clone was counted once. DNA of the CDR3: TGTGCCACCAGTGACCGTTCTCTAGCGACGAATGAGCAGTTCTTC. Its translation is CATSDRSLATNEQFF. The V gene is TRBV24-1, the J gene TRBJ2-1; possibly TRBD2 for D (6 bases). V was clipped by 4 bases and J by 7 bases, with 16 bases between them. The CDR3 totals 15 residues. Germline V gene data show CDR1 as KGHDR and CDR2 as SFDVKD.

This clone was seen once. The gene calls are TRBV18 and TRBJ2-1; TRBD1 agrees at 10 bases. Per the germline V gene, CDR1 is KGHSH and CDR2 is LQKENI. Unmatched junction bases numbered 5, after V lost 2 bases and J lost 7 bases. CDR3 length equals 15 residues. CDR3 in DNA: TGTGCCAGCTCACCATGGGACAGGGGAGGGAATGAGCAGTTCTTC. This translates into CASSPWDRGGNEQFF.

V is TRBV28 and J is TRBJ1-2; 11 nucleotides line up with TRBD1. From germline, CDR1 is MDHEN and CDR2 SYDVKM. V lost 5 bases and J lost 6; bases outside the gene matches: 5. The CDR3 extends over 14 amino acids. CDR3 residues: CASSPGQGDDGYTF. The CDR3 DNA is TGTGCCAGCAGTCCGGGACAGGGGGATGATGGCTACACCTTC.

The V call is TRBV11-2, the J call TRBJ1-5, with D possibly TRBD1 on 6 matching bases. V was pared by 5 bases and J by 3 bases, with 11 bases between. Germline V gives CDR1 SGHAT, CDR2 FQNNGV. The CDR3 has 14 residues. In nucleotides, the CDR3 is TGTGCCAGCAGCGAGGACAGCTTCAATCAGCCCCAGCATTTT. Translating it yields CASSEDSFNQPQHF.

The V gene is TRBV10-3, the J gene TRBJ2-7; D not resolved. Germline values: CDR1 ENHRY, CDR2 SYGVKD. This CDR3 is 12 amino acids long. V lost 3 bases and J 2 bases, leaving 5 bases between the germline ends. Here the CDR3 reads CAISDKPYEQYF. The DNA of the CDR3 is TGTGCCATCAGTGATAAGCCCTACGAGCAGTACTTC.

The chain combines TRBV29-1 with TRBJ1-5; D gene uncertain. V was trimmed by 4 bases and J by 2 bases, leaving 6 bases between them. The CDR3 consists of 12 residues. Per the germline V gene, CDR1 is SQVTM and CDR2 is ANQGSEA. CDR3 in amino acids: CSVGGGNQPQHF. As DNA, the CDR3 is TGCAGCGTTGGGGGAGGCAATCAGCCCCAGCATTTT.